Listed here are 14 T cell receptor beta chains from one sample, sequenced in a study of blood T cell repertoires in COVID-19. Profiled with immunoSEQ multiplex PCR; TCRdb holds only in-frame clones, not every one. The top ten hold roughly 2.8% of the sample, which has about 220,000 clones, roughly 84% seen once. Material: peripheral blood. The receptor set was obtained from a man aged 45-65 years who had recovered from COVID-19.

This rearrangement joins TRBV27 to TRBJ2-1, with 8 nucleotides matching TRBD2. The CDR3 spans 15 residues. With 1 base clipped from V and 8 bases from J, the junction kept 7 bases outside the gene matches. Germline assignment: CDR1 MNHEY and CDR2 SMNVEV (reference sequence). In nucleotides, the CDR3 is TGTGCCAGCAGTTTATTGGGGCGGGAGGCTTATGAGCAGTTCTTC. Translated, it gives CASSLLGREAYEQFF.

The chain is built from TRBV3-1 (or the pseudogene TRBV3-2) and TRBJ2-1; 14 positions match TRBD2. Trimming took 4 bases from V and 6 from J; bases not matched to a gene: 14. This CDR3 is built from 19 residues. Germline loops: CDR1 LGHDT, CDR2 YNNKEL (reference sequence). The CDR3 DNA reads as TGTGCCAGCAGCCCGCAGGGACTAGCGGGAGCTTGGTTAATCAATGAGCAGTTCTTC. This sequence encodes CASSPQGLAGAWLINEQFF.

The V call is TRBV27, the J call TRBJ1-2; the D gene is possibly TRBD1 (5 bases). The CDR3 is 13 amino acids. Trimming left V 3 bases short and J 6 bases short, with 11 bases between. Germline V gene lookup returns CDR1 MNHEY and CDR2 SMNVEV (reference sequence). The CDR3 DNA follows: TGTGCCAGCAGTTTCCGGCAGGGCCATGGCTACACCTTC. As protein: CASSFRQGHGYTF.

Only a few counts were recorded for this clone. The chain recombines TRBV11-2 with TRBJ2-1, with D unresolved. V lost 0 bases to trimming and J lost 8 bases, with 11 bases between them. CDR3 length: 14 amino acids. Germline CDR1 SGHAT, CDR2 FQNNGV. As DNA, the CDR3 is TGTGCCAGCAGCTTAGATCTAGTTTTATATGAGCAGTTCTTC. Translated, it gives CASSLDLVLYEQFF.

The rearrangement joins TRBV5-8 to TRBJ1-5, with a possible D match to TRBD1 (5 bases). This CDR3 comprises 16 residues. Per the germline V gene, CDR1 is SGHTS and CDR2 is YDEGEE. V dropped 0 bases and J dropped 0 bases, with 10 bases sitting between them. The CDR3 loop reads CASSLAIGGSNQPQHF. Here the CDR3 DNA reads TGTGCCAGCAGCTTGGCCATCGGGGGTAGCAATCAGCCCCAGCATTTT.

The chain couples TRBV7-2 to TRBJ2-3; TRBD2 is a possible D gene (5 bases). CDR1 SGHTA and CDR2 FQGNSA come from the germline V gene. The CDR3 has 14 residues. Trimming left V 5 bases short and J 9 bases short, with 18 bases between. CDR3 protein: CASSPSGVYPTQYF. CDR3 coding DNA: TGTGCCAGCAGCCCATCCGGGGTTTATCCCACGCAGTATTTT.

In this sample, this clone turned up once. This chain uses TRBV3-1 (or the pseudogene TRBV3-2) with TRBJ2-2; 13 positions match TRBD2. Trimming took 6 bases from V and 5 from J; bases not matched to a gene: 9. From germline, CDR1 is LGHDT and CDR2 YNNKEL (reference sequence). The CDR3 runs 17 residues. The CDR3 region has the DNA TGTGCCAGCAGGGAAATAGGACTAGCGGGAGCGACCGGGGAGCTGTTTTTT. Translation: CASREIGLAGATGELFF.

J is TRBJ2-7 and V is TRBV11-3, with D perhaps TRBD1 (5 bases). The length of the CDR3 is 14 residues. The V end lost 5 bases, the J end lost 1 base, and 12 bases lay between the germline ends. Germline CDR1 SGHNT, CDR2 YENEEA. The CDR3 is CASSPRAGSYEQYF. In nucleotides, the CDR3 is TGTGCCAGCAGCCCCCGGGCAGGGTCCTACGAGCAGTACTTC.

The rearrangement joins TRBV5-1 to TRBJ1-2; D is undetermined. V gave up 0 bases and J gave up 4 bases, with 7 bases separating them. The CDR3 totals 13 residues. Germline CDR1 is SGHRS and CDR2 is YFSETQ. The CDR3 DNA follows: TGCGCCAGCAGCTTGGATCCGAGCTATGGCTACACCTTC. Residues: CASSLDPSYGYTF.

This CDR3 reads CASSQRTGQPQHF. The CDR3 DNA reads as TGTGCCAGCAGCCAAAGGACAGGGCAGCCCCAGCATTTT. The rearrangement joins TRBV7-8 to TRBJ1-5; TRBD1 aligns across 8 bases. The V gene end was trimmed by 5 bases and the J gene end by 7 bases; junction bases not matched to a gene: 4. Germline CDR1 reads SGHVS; CDR2 reads FQNEAQ. This CDR3 spans 13 amino acids.

The chain recombines TRBV9 with TRBJ2-1; TRBD2 agrees at 9 bases. The length of the CDR3 is 18 residues. From germline, CDR1 is SGDLS and CDR2 YYNGEE. V was clipped by 4 bases and J by 0 bases; unmatched bases: 11. This chain's CDR3 is CASSPTGGGRASYNEQFF. CDR3 coding DNA: TGTGCCAGCAGCCCTACGGGAGGCGGGAGGGCCTCCTACAATGAGCAGTTCTTC.

The rearrangement joins TRBV2 to TRBJ2-2, with a possible D match to TRBD1 (5 bases). The CDR3 consists of 14 residues. Trimming took 4 bases from V and 1 from J, leaving 7 bases between them. Germline V CDR1 and CDR2: SNHLY, FYNNEI. The CDR3 reads CASSATGNTGELFF. The DNA of the CDR3 is TGTGCCAGCAGTGCAACAGGGAACACCGGGGAGCTGTTTTTT.

The chain carries TRBV6-1 and TRBJ1-3, with a weak D call TRBD1 (5 bases). The CDR3 totals 15 residues. Trimming removed 7 bases from V and 3 bases from J, with 16 bases in between. CDR1 is MNHNS and CDR2 is SASEGT in the germline V gene. The DNA of the CDR3 is TGTGCCAGCACCGAACGCGGGGACCTTGGAAACACCATATATTTT. It yields the protein CASTERGDLGNTIYF.

The chain uses TRBV13 and TRBJ2-7, with 11 positions matching TRBD2. CDR3 length: 15 amino acids. After removal of 5 bases from V and 6 bases from J, the junction contained 9 bases not matched to a gene. Germline lookup yields CDR1 PRHDT and CDR2 FYEKMQ (reference sequence). The CDR3 reads CASSLRWLAGGEQYF. The CDR3 bases are TGTGCCAGCAGCCTTAGGTGGCTAGCGGGAGGCGAGCAGTACTTC.